What follows are 23 T cell receptor beta chains derived from one specimen sequenced in a study of blood T cell repertoires in COVID-19. Sequencing used immunoSEQ multiplex PCR; TCRdb keeps in-frame clones, though not all of them. Seen here are 140,000 to 150,000 clones, around 86% observed once, and the top ten hold approximately 40%. Specimen: peripheral blood. These receptor sequences come from a man in his forties or fifties who had recovered from COVID-19.

The DNA of the CDR3 is TGTGCCAGCAGTTGGGGAAGGGGTGGCACCGGGGAGCTGTTTTTT. This codes for CASSWGRGGTGELFF. The V call is TRBV6-2 or TRBV6-3, the J call TRBJ2-2, with D tentatively TRBD1 (5 bases). This CDR3 comprises 15 residues. Germline V gives CDR1 MNHEY, CDR2 SVGEGT. Trimming cost V 4 bases and J 4 bases, with 13 bases left between them.

The gene calls are TRBV30 and TRBJ1-1, with D possibly TRBD1 on 5 matching bases. V lost 5 bases and J lost 1, with 11 bases in between. This CDR3 region has 13 residues. Germline lookup yields CDR1 GTSNPN and CDR2 SVGIG (reference sequence). DNA of the CDR3: TGTGCCTGGGGGGGACTGCAGAACACTGAAGCTTTCTTT. Its protein is CAWGGLQNTEAFF.

The chain joins TRBV6-1 to TRBJ1-2; D unresolved. CDR3 size: 11 residues. Per germline, CDR1 MNHNS and CDR2 SASEGT. V shed 2 bases and J shed 7 bases, with 5 bases lying between them. The DNA of the CDR3 is TGTGCCAGCAGTGAACATCCTGGCTACACCTTC. Its protein is CASSEHPGYTF.

This clone was detected only once. The chain employs TRBV5-8 and TRBJ1-1; D perhaps matches TRBD1 (6 bases). The CDR3 has 15 residues. Germline lookup yields CDR1 SGHTS and CDR2 YDEGEE. The V gene lost 0 bases and the J gene lost 2 bases, with 11 bases spanning the gap. The CDR3 DNA sequence: TGTGCCAGCAGCTTGGTTCCAGGGGCTAACACTGAAGCTTTCTTT. Encoded protein: CASSLVPGANTEAFF.

The chain carries TRBV5-6 and TRBJ1-4, with D uncertain. The CDR3 spans 16 residues. Germline CDR1 and CDR2: SGHDT and YYEEEE. Trimming took 3 bases from V and 0 from J, leaving 12 bases between them. The chain's CDR3 is CASSSTHSATNEKLFF. Written as DNA, the CDR3 is TGTGCCAGCAGCTCAACCCACAGTGCAACTAATGAAAAACTGTTTTTT.

The V call is TRBV9, the J call TRBJ1-2, with 9 bases that match TRBD1. V lost 4 bases to trimming and J lost 8 bases; unmatched junction nucleotides: 12. This CDR3 is built from 15 residues. Germline CDR1 SGDLS, CDR2 YYNGEE. The CDR3: CASSQAGDRAQGYTF. Here the CDR3 DNA reads TGTGCCAGCAGCCAGGCCGGGGACAGGGCTCAGGGCTACACCTTC.

This sequence joins TRBV3-1 (or the pseudogene TRBV3-2) and TRBJ1-1; TRBD1 agrees at 7 bases. J gave up 5 bases and V 2 bases, and 17 bases lay outside the gene matches. Germline CDR1 and CDR2: LGHDT and YNNKEL (reference sequence). CDR3 length: 18 residues. The CDR3 protein is CASSQFQRIQGSRTEAFF. CDR3 DNA: TGTGCCAGCAGCCAATTCCAAAGGATACAGGGGAGTAGGACTGAAGCTTTCTTT.

The V call is TRBV7-9, the J call TRBJ2-1; D unresolved. The CDR3 spans 15 residues. V lost 4 bases to trimming and J lost 10 bases, with 20 bases between them. Germline-derived CDR1 and CDR2 are SEHNR and FQNEAQ (reference sequence). The chain's CDR3 is CASSSIGRVSAEQFF. CDR3 in DNA: TGTGCCAGCAGCTCGATAGGAAGAGTCAGCGCCGAGCAGTTCTTC. Complete variable domain (other parts from reference TRBV7-9 and TRBJ2-1): DTGVSQNPRHKITKRGQNVTFRCDPISEHNRLYWYRQTLGQGPEFLTYFQNEAQLEKSRLLSDRFSAERPKGSFSTLEIQRTEQGDSAMYLCASSSIGRVSAEQFFGPGTRLTVL.

The chain employs TRBV3-1 (or the pseudogene TRBV3-2) and TRBJ2-7; weak D call: TRBD2 (5 bases). Germline V CDR1 and CDR2: LGHDT, YNNKEL (reference sequence). CDR3 length: 13 amino acids. With 2 bases removed from V and 7 bases from J, the gap between germline ends came to 12 bases. CDR3: CASSQNGLEEQYF. CDR3 DNA: TGTGCCAGCAGCCAAAACGGACTGGAAGAGCAGTACTTC.

The chain has TRBV11-2 and TRBJ2-4; 11 bases align to TRBD2. CDR3 length: 16 residues. V lost 1 base and J lost 7; bases outside the gene matches: 6. Germline V lookup: CDR1 SGHAT, CDR2 FQNNGV. CDR3 amino acids: CASSLGGTSGWNIQYF. CDR3 DNA: TGTGCCAGCAGCTTAGGAGGGACTAGCGGCTGGAACATTCAGTACTTC. Complete variable domain (other parts from reference TRBV11-2 and TRBJ2-4): EAGVAQSPRYKIIEKRQSVAFWCNPISGHATLYWYQQILGQGPKLLIQFQNNGVVDDSQLPKDRFSAERLKGVDSTLKIQPAKLEDSAVYLCASSLGGTSGWNIQYFGAGTRLSVL.

The chain is built from TRBV7-8 and TRBJ1-5; TRBD1 might be the D (5 bases). CDR3 size: 14 residues. Looked up from germline, CDR1 is SGHVS and CDR2 is FQNEAQ. Trimming pared 3 bases from V and 3 bases from J, leaving 9 bases between. CDR3 nucleotides: TGTGCCAGCAGCTTCAGCAGGGCCAATCAGCCCCAGCATTTT. This codes for CASSFSRANQPQHF.

This clone was picked up one time. The CDR3 DNA is TGTGCCAGCAGCTCGGAGTTGGTCACTGAAGCTTTCTTT. Translation gives CASSSELVTEAFF. The chain combines TRBV5-4 with TRBJ1-1; D call uncertain. The CDR3 runs 13 residues. CDR1 is SGHNT, CDR2 YYREEE, per germline (reference sequence). The ends were cut back, 3 bases at V and 4 bases at J, with 10 bases in the middle.

The V gene is TRBV7-9, the J gene TRBJ1-4; 9 bases fit TRBD1. The CDR3 sequence is 18 residues long. The junction had 6 bases not matched to a gene; V was cut back by 1 base and J by 0 bases. The germline CDR1 and CDR2 sequences are SEHNR and FQNEAQ (reference sequence). In nucleotides, the CDR3 is TGTGCCAGCAGCTTAGTCCCCGGACAGGGGACAACTAATGAAAAACTGTTTTTT. It codes for CASSLVPGQGTTNEKLFF.

The J gene is TRBJ1-4, the V gene TRBV20-1, with D unclear. Germline lookup yields CDR1 DFQATT and CDR2 SNEGSKA (reference sequence). Trimming cost V 5 bases and J 5 bases, with 6 bases left between them. The CDR3 sequence is 11 residues long. The CDR3 here is CSAEQNEKLFF. CDR3 bases: TGCAGTGCTGAACAAAATGAAAAACTGTTTTTT.

This clone was detected only once. This chain joins TRBV7-9 and TRBJ2-2, with D unclear. Germline CDR1 reads SEHNR; CDR2 reads FQNEAQ (reference sequence). The CDR3 is 14 amino acids. The ends were cut back, 1 base at V and 6 bases at J, with 9 bases in the middle. This chain's CDR3 is CASSLVRQAGELFF. The CDR3 DNA reads as TGTGCCAGCAGCTTAGTGCGCCAGGCCGGGGAGCTGTTTTTT.

The chain couples TRBV27 to TRBJ2-5; D gene uncertain. Germline CDR1 reads MNHEY; CDR2 reads SMNVEV (reference sequence). Trimming cost V 3 bases and J 4 bases, with 9 bases left between them. This CDR3 is 13 amino acids long. This CDR3 reads CASSFPNSETQYF. In nucleotides, the CDR3 is TGTGCCAGCAGTTTTCCTAATTCAGAGACCCAGTACTTC.

The rearrangement links TRBV6-5 to TRBJ1-1; 7 nucleotides match TRBD1. CDR1 is MNHEY and CDR2 is SVGAGI in the germline V gene. The junction had 1 base not matched to a gene; V was cut back by 2 bases and J by 1 base. The CDR3 spans 14 residues. CDR3 loop: CASSYAGGNTEAFF. The CDR3 coding sequence is TGTGCCAGCAGTTACGCAGGGGGGAACACTGAAGCTTTCTTT.

This chain joins TRBV6-5 and TRBJ2-7, with TRBD1 identical over 9 bases. Germline V gives CDR1 MNHEY, CDR2 SVGAGI. This CDR3 is 16 amino acids long. V lost 3 bases to trimming and J lost 0 bases; unmatched junction nucleotides: 6. This CDR3 reads CASSYPLTGGSYEQYF. CDR3 in DNA: TGTGCCAGCAGTTATCCTTTGACAGGGGGCTCCTACGAGCAGTACTTC.

Notes on this clone: An end of the junction does not agree with germline; a read error may underlie this. The V gene is TRBV3-1 (or the pseudogene TRBV3-2), the J gene TRBJ2-7; tentatively, D is TRBD2 (5 bases). CDR3 length equals 15 residues. Germline V gives CDR1 LGHDT, CDR2 YNNKEL (reference sequence). DNA of the CDR3: TGTGCCAGCAGTCAAGAGGGTAGCGCAGCCTACGAGCAGTACTTC. Translated: CASSQEGSAAYEQYF.

This clone showed up just a few times. The V gene is TRBV28, the J gene TRBJ1-2; TRBD1 matches 9 bases. Germline V CDR1 and CDR2: MDHEN, SYDVKM. V was pared by 2 bases and J by 8 bases, with 9 bases of the junction left unmatched. The CDR3 totals 15 residues. The CDR3 sequence: CASSLLTGTGLGYTF. CDR3 sequence (DNA): TGTGCCAGCAGTTTACTCACCGGGACAGGGTTAGGCTACACCTTC.

The rearrangement joins TRBV10-3 to TRBJ1-5; maybe TRBD1 (6 bases). The length of the CDR3 is 15 residues. The V end was cut by 4 bases, the J end by 6 bases, with 16 bases between. The germline gives CDR1 ENHRY, CDR2 SYGVKD. Here the CDR3 DNA reads TGTGCCATCAGTGCCTCAGGGGACGTGACTCAGCCCCAGCATTTT. Translation gives CAISASGDVTQPQHF.

The chain combines TRBV7-2 with TRBJ2-1; D unclear. Trimming shortened V by 5 bases and J by 3 bases, and 11 bases separated the two germline ends. CDR3 length: 14 amino acids. The germline V gene has CDR1 SGHTA and CDR2 FQGNSA. This CDR3 is CASSNLRSYNEQFF. As DNA, the CDR3 is TGTGCCAGCAGCAATCTACGGAGCTACAATGAGCAGTTCTTC.

The rearrangement links TRBV6-2 or TRBV6-3 to TRBJ1-1, with a possible D match to TRBD1 (6 bases). This CDR3 comprises 15 residues. V lost 6 bases, J lost 4 bases, and 18 bases lay in between. Germline CDR1 and CDR2: MNHEY and SVGEGT. The CDR3 protein is CASSFTQGGRTEAFF. The CDR3 DNA is TGTGCCAGCAGCTTTACACAGGGTGGGCGCACTGAAGCTTTCTTT.